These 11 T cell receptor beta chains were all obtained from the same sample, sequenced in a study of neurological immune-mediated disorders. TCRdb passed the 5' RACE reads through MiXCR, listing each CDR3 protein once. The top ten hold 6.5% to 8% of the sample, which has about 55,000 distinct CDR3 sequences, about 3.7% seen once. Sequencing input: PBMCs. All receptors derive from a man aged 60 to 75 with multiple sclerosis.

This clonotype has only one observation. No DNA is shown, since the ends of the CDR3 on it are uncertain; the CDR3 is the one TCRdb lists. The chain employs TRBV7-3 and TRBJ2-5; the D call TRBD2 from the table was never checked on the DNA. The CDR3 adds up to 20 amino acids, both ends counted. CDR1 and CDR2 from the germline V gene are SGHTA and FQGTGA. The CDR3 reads CASSFYICSALSRGKETQYF.

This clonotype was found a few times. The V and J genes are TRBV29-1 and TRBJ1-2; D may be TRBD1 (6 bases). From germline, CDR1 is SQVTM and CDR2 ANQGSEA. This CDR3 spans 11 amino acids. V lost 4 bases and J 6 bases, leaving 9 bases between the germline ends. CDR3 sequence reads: CSVGGANGYTF. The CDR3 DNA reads TGCAGCGTTGGGGGGGCGAATGGCTACACCTTC.

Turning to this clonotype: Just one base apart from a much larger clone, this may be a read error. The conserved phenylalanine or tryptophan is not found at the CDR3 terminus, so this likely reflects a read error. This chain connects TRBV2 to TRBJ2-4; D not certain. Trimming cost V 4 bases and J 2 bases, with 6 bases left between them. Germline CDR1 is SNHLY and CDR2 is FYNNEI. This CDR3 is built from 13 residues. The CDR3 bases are TGTGCCAGCAGTGGAGCAACCAAAAACATTCAGTACTAC. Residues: CASSGATKNIQYY.

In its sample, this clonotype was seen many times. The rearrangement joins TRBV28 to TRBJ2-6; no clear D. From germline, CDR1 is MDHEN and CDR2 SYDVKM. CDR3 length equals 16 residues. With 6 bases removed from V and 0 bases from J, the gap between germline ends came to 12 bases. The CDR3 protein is CASRGWGSSGANVLTF. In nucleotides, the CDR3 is TGTGCCAGCAGGGGGTGGGGATCCTCTGGGGCCAACGTCCTGACTTTC.

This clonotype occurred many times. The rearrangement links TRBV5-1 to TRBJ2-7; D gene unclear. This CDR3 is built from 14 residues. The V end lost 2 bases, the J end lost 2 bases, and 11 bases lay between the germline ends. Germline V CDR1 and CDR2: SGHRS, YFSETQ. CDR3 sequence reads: CASSFSQDTYEQYF. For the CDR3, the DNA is TGCGCCAGCAGCTTTTCTCAAGATACCTACGAGCAGTACTTC.

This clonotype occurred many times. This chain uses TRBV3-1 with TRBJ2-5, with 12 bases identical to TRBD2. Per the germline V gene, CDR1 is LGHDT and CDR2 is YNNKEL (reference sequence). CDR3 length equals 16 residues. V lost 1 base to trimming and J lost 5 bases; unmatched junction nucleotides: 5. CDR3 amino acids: CASSQGTSGTWETQYF. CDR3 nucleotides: TGTGCCAGCAGCCAAGGGACTAGCGGGACGTGGGAGACCCAGTACTTC.

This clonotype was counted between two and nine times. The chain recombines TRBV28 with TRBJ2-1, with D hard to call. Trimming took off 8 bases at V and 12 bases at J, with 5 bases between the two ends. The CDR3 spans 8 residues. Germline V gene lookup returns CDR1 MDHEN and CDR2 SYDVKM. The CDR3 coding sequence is TGTGCCAGCGGTGGGCAGTTCTTC. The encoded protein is CASGGQFF.

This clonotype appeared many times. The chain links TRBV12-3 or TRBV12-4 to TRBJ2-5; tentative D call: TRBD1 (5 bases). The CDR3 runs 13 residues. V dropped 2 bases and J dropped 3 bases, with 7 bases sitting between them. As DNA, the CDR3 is TGTGCCAGCAGTTTACGACAGAAAGAGACCCAGTACTTC. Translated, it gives CASSLRQKETQYF.

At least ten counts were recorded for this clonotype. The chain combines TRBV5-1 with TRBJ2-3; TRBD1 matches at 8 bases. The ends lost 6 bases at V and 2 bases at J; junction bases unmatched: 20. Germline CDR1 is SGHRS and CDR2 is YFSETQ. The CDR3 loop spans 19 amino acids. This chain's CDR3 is CASNPDRASRGSLTDTQYF. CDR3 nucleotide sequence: TGCGCCAGCAATCCGGACAGGGCCTCGCGGGGATCGCTCACAGATACGCAGTATTTT.

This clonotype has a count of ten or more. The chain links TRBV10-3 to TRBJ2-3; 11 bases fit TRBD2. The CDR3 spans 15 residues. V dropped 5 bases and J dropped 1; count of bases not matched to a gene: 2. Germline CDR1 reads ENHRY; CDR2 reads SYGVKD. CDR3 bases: TGTGCCATCAGTCTAGCGGGGGGCGGCACAGATACGCAGTATTTT. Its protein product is CAISLAGGGTDTQYF.

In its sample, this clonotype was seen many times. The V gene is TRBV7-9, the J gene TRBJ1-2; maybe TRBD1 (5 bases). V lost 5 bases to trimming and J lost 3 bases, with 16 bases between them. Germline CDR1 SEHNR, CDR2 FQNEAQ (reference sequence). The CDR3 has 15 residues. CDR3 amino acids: CASSPRKDSHYGYTF. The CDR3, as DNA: TGTGCCAGCAGCCCCCGCAAAGACAGTCACTATGGCTACACCTTC.